This TCR beta chain is drawn from a study of T-cell reconstitution after alpha-beta-depleted transplantation in children. CDR1 LGHDT and CDR2 YNNKEL come from the germline V gene (reference sequence). The length of the CDR3 is 16 residues. A library of TCRbeta sequences, prepared with unique molecular identifiers, was generated. Via MiXCR, TCRdb re-called the PCR reads, giving one row per CDR3 protein. The repertoire holds 200,000 to 250,000 distinct CDR3 sequences, about a tenth seen once, with about 28% in the top ten. Concerning this clonotype itself: One base away lies a much larger clone, so this may be a sequencing read error.

Sequenced material: PBMCs, taken before TCRalphabeta/CD19-depleted stem cell transplant. The V gene is TRBV3-1, the J gene TRBJ2-1; 10 bases are shared with TRBD2. The TCR was taken from a child younger than two with acute myeloid leukemia, due to receive a stem cell transplant. CDR3 nucleotide sequence: TGTACCAGCAGCCATCCCAGCGGGAGGGCCCTCAATGAGCAGTTCTTC. This gives the protein CTSSHPSGRALNEQFF.